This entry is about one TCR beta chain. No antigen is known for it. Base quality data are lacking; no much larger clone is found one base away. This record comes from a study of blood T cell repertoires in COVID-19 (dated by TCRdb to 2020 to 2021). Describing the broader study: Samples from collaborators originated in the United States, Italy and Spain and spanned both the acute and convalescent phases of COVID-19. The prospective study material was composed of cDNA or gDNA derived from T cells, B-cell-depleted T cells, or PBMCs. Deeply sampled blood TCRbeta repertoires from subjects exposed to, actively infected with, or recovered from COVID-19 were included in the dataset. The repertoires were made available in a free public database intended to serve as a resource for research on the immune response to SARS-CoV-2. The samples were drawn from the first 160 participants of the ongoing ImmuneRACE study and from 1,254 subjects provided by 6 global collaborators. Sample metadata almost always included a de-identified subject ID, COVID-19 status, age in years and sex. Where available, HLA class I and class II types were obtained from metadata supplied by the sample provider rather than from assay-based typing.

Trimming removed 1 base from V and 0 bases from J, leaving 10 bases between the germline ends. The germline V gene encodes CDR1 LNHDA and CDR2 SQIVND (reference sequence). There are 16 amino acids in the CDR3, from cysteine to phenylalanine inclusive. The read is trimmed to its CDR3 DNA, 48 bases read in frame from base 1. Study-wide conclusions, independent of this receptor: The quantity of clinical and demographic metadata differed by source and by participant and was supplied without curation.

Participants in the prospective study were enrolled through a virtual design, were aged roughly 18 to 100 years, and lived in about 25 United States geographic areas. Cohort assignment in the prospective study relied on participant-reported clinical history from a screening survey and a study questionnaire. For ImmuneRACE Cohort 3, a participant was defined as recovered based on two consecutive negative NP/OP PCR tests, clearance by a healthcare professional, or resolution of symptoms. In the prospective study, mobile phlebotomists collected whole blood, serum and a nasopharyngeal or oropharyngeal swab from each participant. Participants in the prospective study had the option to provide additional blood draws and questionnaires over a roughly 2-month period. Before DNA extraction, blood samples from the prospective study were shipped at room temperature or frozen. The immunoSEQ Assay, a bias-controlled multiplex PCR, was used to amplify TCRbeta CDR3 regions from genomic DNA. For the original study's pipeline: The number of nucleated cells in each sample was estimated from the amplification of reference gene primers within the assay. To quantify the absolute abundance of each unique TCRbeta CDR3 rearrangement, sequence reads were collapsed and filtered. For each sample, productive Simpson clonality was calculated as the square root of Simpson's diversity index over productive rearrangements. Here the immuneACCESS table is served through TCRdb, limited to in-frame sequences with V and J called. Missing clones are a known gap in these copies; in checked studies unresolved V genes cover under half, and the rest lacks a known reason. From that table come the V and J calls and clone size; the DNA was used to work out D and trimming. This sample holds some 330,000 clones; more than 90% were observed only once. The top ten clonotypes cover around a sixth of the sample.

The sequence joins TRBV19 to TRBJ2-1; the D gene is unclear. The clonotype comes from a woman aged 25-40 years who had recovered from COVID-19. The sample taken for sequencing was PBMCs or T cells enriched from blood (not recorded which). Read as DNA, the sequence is TGTGCCAGTAGTATAGTTCTCCTAGTCTCCTACAATGAGCAGTTCTTC. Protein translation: CASSIVLLVSYNEQFF.